Listed here is a single T cell receptor (beta chain). This receptor's antigen is unknown. Base qualities are missing; no much larger clone stands one base away. The immunoSEQ Assay, a bias-controlled multiplex PCR, was used to amplify TCRbeta CDR3 regions from genomic DNA. In the paper's pipeline: Within the assay, amplification of reference gene primers was used to estimate how many nucleated cells each sample contained. To quantify the absolute abundance of each unique TCRbeta CDR3 rearrangement, sequence reads were collapsed and filtered. Productive Simpson clonality was computed per sample as the square root of Simpson's diversity index over productive rearrangements. TCRdb mirrors the immuneACCESS table, restricted to in-frame sequences. Some clones are absent from its copies; in checked studies, under half trace to an unresolved V gene, and the reason for the others is unknown. The V and J calls and clone size were taken over from that table, and D and trimming were inferred from the DNA. The sample table lists roughly 89,000 clones, 75% to 90% of them with a count of one. The top ten clones comprise 10% of the sample.

The sample originates from a study of blood T cell repertoires in COVID-19 (dated by TCRdb to about 2020). About the investigation overall: The collaborator samples originated in the United States, Italy and Spain and spanned the acute and convalescent phases of COVID-19. Where available, HLA class I and class II types were taken from metadata supplied by the sample provider and were not determined by assay-based typing. The material from the prospective study consisted of cDNA or gDNA derived from T cells, B-cell-depleted T cells, or PBMCs. A de-identified subject ID, COVID-19 status, age in years and sex were almost always included in the sample metadata. The samples were drawn from the first 160 participants of the ongoing ImmuneRACE study and from about 1,200 subjects provided by 6 global collaborators. The repertoires were released in a freely available public database meant as a resource for research on the immune response to SARS-CoV-2. Deeply sampled blood TCRbeta repertoires from subjects exposed to, actively infected with, or recovered from COVID-19 were included in the dataset. What the research found in general, with its limitations: The quantity of clinical and demographic metadata differed by source and by participant and was supplied without curation.

The collaborating institutions used their own protocols to collect whole blood in K2EDTA tubes. Collaborator samples were shipped for TCRbeta analysis as frozen whole blood, isolated PBMCs, or DNA extracted from either sample type. The CDR3 contains 14 residues, cysteine and phenylalanine counted. The sequence is cut down to CDR3 DNA, 42 bases in frame from base 1. Cut back by 2 bases and 0 bases, the V and J ends lie 7 bases apart. The germline V gene specifies KGHSH as CDR1 and LQKENI as CDR2. This receptor was obtained from an older woman with acute or convalescent COVID-19. Sequenced input: peripheral blood. The chain links TRBV18 with TRBJ1-2; too little of a D gene remains to name it. In nucleotides, the sequence is TGTGCCAGCTCACCAGGTTCAGCTAACTATGGCTACACCTTC. Its product reads: CASSPGSANYGYTF.